This TCR beta chain was recovered during a study of human T cells and chemical hapten exposure. Study summary: Each patient's scalp received weekly diphenylcyclopropenone throughout the approximately 25-week study.

Study observations and caveats: With regard to DPC sensitization, TCRs above 1 in 1000 frequency did not change.

Stated time point: pre-sensitization, week 0. Treatment reported: therapeutic diphenylcyclopropenone sensitization with weekly scalp DPC. A remark on this clonotype: Its cognate antigen is unknown.

Germline CDR1 and CDR2: SGHTA and FQGNSA. The V end lost 3 bases, the J end lost 4 bases, and 15 bases lay between the germline ends. The CDR3 is 15 amino acids. In TCRdb, the RACE reads were re-called with MiXCR into one record per CDR3 protein. Found here are 240,000 or so distinct CDR3 sequences, about 8.1% of them singletons; the top ten hold less than 3%. Sequencing was performed on whole blood, taken in connection with sensitization to the hapten diphenylcyclopropenone (DPC). The chain couples TRBV7-2 to TRBJ2-5; TRBD1 is a possible D gene (6 bases). The clonotype originates from a middle-aged woman with alopecia areata. Some clones in this sample may be carry-over from other donors' samples. The CDR3 nucleotides read TGTGCCAGCAGCTTTCAGGGGTCATGGCGAGAGACCCAGTACTTC. Translation gives CASSFQGSWRETQYF.